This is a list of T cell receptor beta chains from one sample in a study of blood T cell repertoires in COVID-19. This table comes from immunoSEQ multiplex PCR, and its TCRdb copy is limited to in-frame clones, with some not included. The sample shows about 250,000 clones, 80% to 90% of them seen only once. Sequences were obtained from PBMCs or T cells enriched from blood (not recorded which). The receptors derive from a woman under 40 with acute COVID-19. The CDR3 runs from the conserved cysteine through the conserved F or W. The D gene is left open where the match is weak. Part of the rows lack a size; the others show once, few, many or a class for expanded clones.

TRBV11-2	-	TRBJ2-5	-	TGTGCCAGCAGCTTATACGGGGAAGAGACCCAGTACTTC	CASSLYGEETQYF
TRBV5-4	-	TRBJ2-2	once	TGTGCCAGCAGCTTGGGGGGCCCCGGGGAGCTGTTTTTT	CASSLGGPGELFF
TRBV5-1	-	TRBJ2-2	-	TGCGCCAGCAGCTCGCCGTCGACAGGAAGCACCGGGGAGCTGTTTTTT	CASSSPSTGSTGELFF
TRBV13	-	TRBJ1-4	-	TGTGCCAGCAGCCGCTGGGGGACACGTGAAAAACTGTTTTTT	CASSRWGTREKLFF
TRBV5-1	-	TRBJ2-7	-	TGCGCCAGCAGCTTGGGGAGGGAGGCAGACGAGCAGTACTTC	CASSLGREADEQYF
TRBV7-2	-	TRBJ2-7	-	TGTGCCAGCAGCCCCCGATTACTTAGCCACGAGCAGTACTTC	CASSPRLLSHEQYF
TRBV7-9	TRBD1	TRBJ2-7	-	TGTGCCAGCAGCTCGGGACAGGACTCCTACGAGCAGTACTTC	CASSSGQDSYEQYF
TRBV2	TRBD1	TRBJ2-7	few	TGTGCCAGCAGAGGGGACAGATTTTCCTACGAGCAGTACTTC	CASRGDRFSYEQYF
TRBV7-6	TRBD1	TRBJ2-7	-	TGTGCCAGCAGCTTAACAGGGGCCCACGAGCAGTACTTC	CASSLTGAHEQYF
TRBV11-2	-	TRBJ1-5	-	TGTGCCAGCAGCTTAGTCGGGGGGAGCAATCAGCCCCAGCATTTT	CASSLVGGSNQPQHF
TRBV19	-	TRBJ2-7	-	TGTGCCAGTAGTACCAATACAGGGTACCACGAGCAGTACTTC	CASSTNTGYHEQYF
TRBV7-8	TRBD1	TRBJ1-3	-	TGTGCCAGCAGCCTCTGGACAGGTCAGAGCTCTGGAAACACCATATATTTT	CASSLWTGQSSGNTIYF
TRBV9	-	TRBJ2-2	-	TGTGCCAGCAGAGGTACAGGGTGGGGGACCGGGGAGCTGTTTTTT	CASRGTGWGTGELFF
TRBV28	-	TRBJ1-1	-	TGTGCCAGCAGTTCAACAGGATGGGGCACTGAAGCTTTCTTT	CASSSTGWGTEAFF
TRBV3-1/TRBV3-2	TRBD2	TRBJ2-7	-	TGTGCCAGCAGCCGGGGCGTACTAGCGTCTACCCCCTACGAGCAGTACTTC	CASSRGVLASTPYEQYF
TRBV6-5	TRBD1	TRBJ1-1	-	TGTGCCAGCAGCACAGGGGGCAACACTGAAGCTTTCTTT	CASSTGGNTEAFF
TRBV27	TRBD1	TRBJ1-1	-	TGTGCCAGCAGTTTTGGGACAGGGCCCACTGAAGCTTTCTTT	CASSFGTGPTEAFF
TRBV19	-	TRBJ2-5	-	TGTGCCAGTAGTCTGACTAGAGAGACCCAGTACTTC	CASSLTRETQYF
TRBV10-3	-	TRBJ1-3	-	TGTGCCATCAGTGAGTCTCCAGGGAACGGAAACACCATATATTTT	CAISESPGNGNTIYF
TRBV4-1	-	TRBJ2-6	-	TGCGCCAGCAGCCACTTTATTAGAGGGCGCGAGGCCAACGTCCTGACTTTC	CASSHFIRGREANVLTF
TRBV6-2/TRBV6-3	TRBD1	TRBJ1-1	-	TGTGCCAGCAGTTACTGGGGACAGGCGAACGAAGAAGCTTTCTTT	CASSYWGQANEEAFF
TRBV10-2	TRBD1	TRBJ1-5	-	TGCGCCAGCAGTGAAGGCAGGGGGAATCAGCCCCAGCATTTT	CASSEGRGNQPQHF
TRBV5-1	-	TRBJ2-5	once	TGCGCCAGCAGCTCACAAGAGACCCAGTACTTC	CASSSQETQYF
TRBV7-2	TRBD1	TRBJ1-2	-	TGTGCCAGCAGCTTTATCAACCCAGGGGGCCGATATGGCTACACCTTC	CASSFINPGGRYGYTF
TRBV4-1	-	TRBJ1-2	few	TGCGCCAGCAGCCAACCGACAGGATTATGGTATGGCTACACCTTC	CASSQPTGLWYGYTF
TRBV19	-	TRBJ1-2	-	TGTGCCAGTAGTCCAGGGAGCGGGGGCTACACCTTC	CASSPGSGGYTF
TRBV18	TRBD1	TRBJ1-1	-	TGTGCCAGCTCACCAGGGGCGGGACAGCTCGAAGCTTTCTTT	CASSPGAGQLEAFF
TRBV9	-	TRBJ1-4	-	TGTGCCAGCAGCCCCGATAGTAATAATGAAAAACTGTTTTTT	CASSPDSNNEKLFF
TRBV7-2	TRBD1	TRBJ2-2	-	TGTGCCAGCAGTCGGGACAGGGGGCGGGGTACCGGGGAGCTGTTTTTT	CASSRDRGRGTGELFF
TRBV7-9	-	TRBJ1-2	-	TGTGCCAGCAGCTTACAAGGGGCGCTTGTGGGGGGCTACACCTTC	CASSLQGALVGGYTF
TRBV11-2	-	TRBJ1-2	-	TGTGCCAGCACCTTCGGAGGGGCTAACTATGGCTACACCTTC	CASTFGGANYGYTF
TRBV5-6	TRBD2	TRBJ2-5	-	TGTGCCAGCGGAGACGGGAGGGGTGGGTTTACGGAGACCCAGTACTTC	CASGDGRGGFTETQYF
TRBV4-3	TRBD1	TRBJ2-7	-	TGCGCCAGCAGCCAGGGGACAGGGGGCAATCGCTACGAGCAGTACTTC	CASSQGTGGNRYEQYF
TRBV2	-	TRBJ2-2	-	TGTGCCAGTTCGGGATTTTCCAGCGCGACCGGGGAGCTGTTTTTT	CASSGFSSATGELFF
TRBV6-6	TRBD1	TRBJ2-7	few	TGTGCCAGCAGTTATGGGACAGGGGCCTCCTACGAGCAGTACTTC	CASSYGTGASYEQYF
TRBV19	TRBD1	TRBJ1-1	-	TGTGCCAGTAGTAATACCGGGACAGTGAACACTGAAGCTTTCTTT	CASSNTGTVNTEAFF
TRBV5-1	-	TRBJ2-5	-	TGCGCCAGCAGCTTGCGAGCGTACCAAGAGACCCAGTACTTC	CASSLRAYQETQYF
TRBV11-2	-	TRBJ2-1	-	TGTGCCAGCAGCTTAGGCCGAGGAAGGGGAAAGGGAAACGAGCAGTTCTTC	CASSLGRGRGKGNEQFF
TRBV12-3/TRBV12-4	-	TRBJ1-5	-	TGTGCCAGCAGGACAGGAGGCAATCAGCCCCAGCATTTT	CASRTGGNQPQHF
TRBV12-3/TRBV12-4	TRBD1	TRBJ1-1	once	TGTGCCAGCACCAGGACAGGGAGCACTGAAGCTTTCTTT	CASTRTGSTEAFF
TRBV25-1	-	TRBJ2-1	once	TGTGCCAGCAGTGAATATGGAGAGGGTTTCAATGAGCAGTTCTTC	CASSEYGEGFNEQFF
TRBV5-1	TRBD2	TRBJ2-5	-	TGCGCCAGCAGTTACGATCGGACTAGCGGGGGGGCAGAGGAGACCCAGTACTTC	CASSYDRTSGGAEETQYF
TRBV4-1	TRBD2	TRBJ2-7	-	TGCGCCAGCAGACGCGTCAAAGGGACTAGCGACGGCGAGCAGTACTTC	CASRRVKGTSDGEQYF